This TCR beta chain was profiled in a study of cytomegalovirus exposure and HLA in healthy donors. Study overall: T cells numbering around 200 million yielded 117 million unique TCR beta sequences in an earlier analysis.

PCR involved 60 Vbeta and 13 Jbeta primers. Data came from immunoSEQ multiplex PCR; TCRdb stores just in-frame clones and leaves some out. The sample lists approximately 200,000 clones; around three quarters were seen once. Sequencing used PBMCs. The receptor comes from a woman in her twenties or thirties in good health and CMV-seropositive.

The CDR3 sequence is CASSQDNREGTEAFF. The CDR3 region has the DNA TGCGCCAGCAGCCAAGATAACAGGGAGGGGACTGAAGCTTTCTTT. The chain uses TRBV4-3 and TRBJ1-1, with a possible D match to TRBD1 (6 bases). Germline loops: CDR1 LGHNA, CDR2 YSLEER. V shed 0 bases and J shed 5 bases, with 13 bases lying between them. The CDR3 has 15 residues.